Listed below are T cell receptor beta chains from one sample, sequenced in a study of response to subunit inactivated influenza vaccine. MiXCR was run by TCRdb on the RT-PCR reads, yielding one entry per CDR3 protein. The data hold 180,000 or so distinct CDR3 sequences, with approximately 12% observed a single time. This sample also appeared in a second study, on T cells expressing NK-cell markers.

This specimen was CD8+ T cells sorted from PBMCs, taken roughly 12 days after vaccination. These receptors were obtained from a middle-aged man who received an inactivated influenza vaccine. The CDR3 runs from the conserved cysteine through the conserved F or W. The D gene is left open where the match is weak. Some rows have no size entry. The others give once, few or many, or a class for an expanded clone.

d_gene	abundance	v_gene	j_gene	len	CDR3aa	CDR3nt
TRBD1	few	TRBV9	TRBJ1-5	14	CASSGGQGGQPQHF	TGTGCCAGCAGCGGTGGACAGGGTGGTCAGCCCCAGCATTTT
TRBD2	many	TRBV6-5	TRBJ2-7	15	CASSYSTGAGGEQYF	TGTGCCAGCAGTTACTCCACTGGCGCGGGGGGCGAGCAGTACTTC
TRBD2	few	TRBV11-1	TRBJ2-3	19	CASSYPPPRLAGARDTQYF	TGTGCCAGCAGCTATCCCCCTCCGAGGCTAGCGGGGGCCCGGGATACGCAGTATTTT
NA	NA	TRBV7-6	TRBJ2-6	18	CASSLAVGKNSGANVLTF	TGTGCCAGCAGCTTAGCGGTGGGAAAAAACTCTGGGGCCAACGTCCTGACTTTC
NA	NA	TRBV12-3/TRBV12-4	TRBJ2-1	16	CASSFFPGRGYNEQFF	TGTGCCAGCAGTTTCTTTCCTGGCAGAGGATACAATGAGCAGTTCTTC
NA	few	TRBV11-2	TRBJ1-6	14	CASIEGSDNSPLHF	TGTGCCAGCATTGAGGGGTCGGATAATTCACCCCTCCACTTT
NA	NA	TRBV12-3/TRBV12-4	TRBJ2-1	18	CASSLPSGQGGFSNEQFF	TGTGCCAGCAGTTTACCGTCGGGGCAGGGAGGTTTCAGCAATGAGCAGTTCTTC
TRBD1	NA	TRBV2	TRBJ2-1	14	CACQQDRAYNEQFF	TGTGCCTGCCAACAGGACAGGGCCTACAATGAGCAGTTCTTC
TRBD1	NA	TRBV6-2/TRBV6-3	TRBJ1-4	15	CASSYTGGANEKLLF	TGTGCCAGCAGTTACACAGGGGGCGCCAATGAAAAACTGTTATTT
NA	many	TRBV27	TRBJ2-3	14	CASSLSGSTDTQYF	TGTGCCAGCAGTTTATCGGGTAGCACAGATACGCAGTATTTT
NA	many	TRBV4-3	TRBJ2-7	16	CASSQDFQGGSYEQYF	TGCGCCAGCAGCCAAGATTTCCAGGGTGGCTCCTACGAGCAGTACTTC